This entry concerns a single T cell receptor (beta chain). Its antigen is undetermined. The time point here: newly diagnosed GD, antithyroid drugs for less than 3 months. The TCR library was made from RNA extracted from PBMCs. CDR1 and CDR2 from the germline V gene are SGHNT and YENEEA. Between the trimmed V and J ends, which lost 0 bases and 0 bases, there was a span of 9 bases. This CDR3 region has 16 residues. Arm-PCR with iRepertoire HTBI primers amplified the CDR3 regions for these TCR beta libraries. TCRdb redid the calling of the multiplex PCR reads with MiXCR, one entry per CDR3 protein. The sample has a few hundred thousand distinct CDR3 sequences; roughly 16% are singletons. The data were taken from a study of regulatory T cells in long-lasting Graves disease. Whole-study findings and limits: Relative to new patients (approximately 1,000), persistent patients exhibited greater sharing of public clonotypes (2,741).

Separately, the same data were catalogued under a study of T cells in Graves' hyperthyroidism and ophthalmopathy. That source notes: Blood samples included most of the expanded thyroid clonotypes exceeding 0.001. In simple terms, a model built on 13 V-J features told ophthalmopathy apart from stable hyperthyroidism.

The genes are TRBV11-3 and TRBJ1-3; D gene ambiguous. Specimen: peripheral blood mononuclear cells (PBMCs), collected at new diagnosis, from a patient treated with antithyroid drugs. This receptor was identified in a woman younger than 35 with Graves disease. The CDR3 reads CASSLDRTGSGNTIYF. CDR3 coding DNA: TGTGCCAGCAGCTTAGATCGGACGGGCTCTGGAAACACCATATATTTT. The full variable domain, in which reference TRBV11-3 and TRBJ1-3 provide the parts outside the CDR3, is EAGVVQSPRYKIIEKKQPVAFWCNPISGHNTLYWYLQNLGQGPELLIRYENEEAVDDSQLPKDRFSAERLKGVDSTLKIQPAELGDSAVYLCASSLDRTGSGNTIYFGEGSWLTVV.